Described below is a single T cell receptor (beta chain) sequence and its context. The assay was immunoSEQ multiplex PCR, and TCRdb's table has in-frame clones only and misses some. Of around 50,000 clones listed, 94% are singletons. These data originate in a study of technical replicates of blood from a few donors. Sequencing input: T cells isolated from PBMCs. The receptor was derived from a human donor in good health.

The CDR3 DNA sequence: TGTGCCAGCAGTACTCCGGGACAGGGTGTTCGGGAGCAGTACTTC. This gives the protein CASSTPGQGVREQYF. The J gene is TRBJ2-7, the V gene TRBV28; 9 nucleotides match TRBD1. This CDR3 region has 15 residues. CDR1 and CDR2 (germline): MDHEN, SYDVKM. The ends lost 5 bases at V and 7 bases at J; junction bases unmatched: 12.